The entry below describes one TCR beta chain. It has no known antigen specificity. Base qualities are not recorded, but no much larger clone differs from it by a single base. These data are taken from a study of Graves' ophthalmopathy and Graves' hyperthyroidism (dated by TCRdb to 2017 to 2018). About the full investigation: Peripheral blood was collected before any treatment was given, at the time of initial diagnosis. The study used TCR beta repertoire signatures to distinguish Graves' ophthalmopathy from Graves' hyperthyroidism and to predict progression to ophthalmopathy. In total, some 130 blood samples were TCR-sequenced: around 42 ophthalmopathy, over 70 hyperthyroidism and about 17 hyperthyroidism-to-ophthalmopathy patients. A discovery set of 100 or so patients (43 ophthalmopathy, about 59 stable hyperthyroidism) was enrolled to explore V-J signatures distinguishing ophthalmopathy from hyperthyroidism. The independent validation cohort included 18 hyperthyroidism patients plus 17 patients who later progressed from hyperthyroidism to ophthalmopathy. In over 5 hyperthyroidism patients, the T-cell repertoire of thyroid tissue was compared with the T-cell repertoire of blood. Following sample collection, hyperthyroidism patients were given methimazole at a starting dose of 30 mg daily, and ophthalmopathy patients were given high-dose intravenous methylprednisolone. Beyond this particular receptor, the publication reports: In validation, the model predicted ophthalmopathy progression with about 70% sensitivity and roughly 72% specificity; approximately 12 predicted patients were CT-confirmed with GO in a median of about 6.1 months. No statistical method was used to set the sample size in advance, and the investigators knew which group each participant was assigned to. Most expanded thyroid clonotypes with a frequency above 0.001 also appeared in blood, which suggests that blood repertoires may reflect the immune response in the thyroid. In cross-validation, the 13-signature model distinguished ophthalmopathy from stable hyperthyroidism with about 87% sensitivity and around 81% specificity, and in the test set the corresponding values were about 80% and 75%.

Ends trimmed: V by 10 bases, J by 6 bases; bases unmatched to a gene: 12. Looking up the germline V gene yields CDR1 ENHRY and CDR2 SYGVKD. The CDR3 goes from the cysteine to the phenylalanine over 16 residues. Only the CDR3 DNA stays, 48 bases, in frame from base 1. For repertoire sequencing, TCR beta CDR3 regions were amplified from RNA transcripts. A first-round RT-PCR used HTBI primers with the Qiagen OneStep RT-PCR kit, followed by a second-round multiplex PCR, size selection and purification. Libraries were sequenced on an Illumina HiSeq2000 using paired-end 100 bp reads. The source study handled its data this way. SOAPnuke was used to process the reads, removing any read that contained adapters or uncalled bases, had a mean Phred below 15, or lacked an exact match to the constant primer or identifier. COPE v1.2.5 was used to merge the high-quality paired reads. Unique nucleotide sequences were defined as clonotypes and aligned to IMGT TRB V, D and J references using MiTCR v1.1. Only V-J combinations with frequency above 0.0001 were analysed, covering about 99% of repertoires. For each V-J combination, a TCR clonal expansion and chaos score was defined as the ratio of F50 clonal expansion to chaos observed in the TCRdist matrix. Welch's t-statistics and random forest were used to narrow the features down to 13 V-J combinations, which were then fed into a naive Bayes classifier. The Morisita-Horn index was used to measure how similar the thyroid and blood repertoires were. Using fastp at Q25 and MiXCR, TCRdb reprocessed the public reads and kept productive beta chains. Here each entry gathers all rows of one CDR3 protein and keeps the most common genes and DNA. The authors' filters were not applied to this entry. For this sample there are about 660,000 distinct CDR3 sequences; 35% to 45% appear just once. 3% to 3.5% of the sample is held by the ten biggest clonotypes.

Ophthalmopathy patients had moderately to severely active disease, Clinical Activity Score of at least 3, NOSPECS grade of at least 4, and disease duration under 3 months. Anyone with other autoimmune diseases, uncontrolled infections, pregnancy or lactation was excluded from the study. Diagnosis was based on clinical symptoms, serum thyroxine, TRAb, thyroid ultrasound and orbital computed tomography. PBMCs were isolated from more than 8 ml of fresh peripheral blood by Ficoll-Paque density gradient centrifugation. Total RNA was extracted with Trizol reagent and quality-checked on an Agilent 2100 Bioanalyzer.

The V and J genes are TRBV10-3 and TRBJ2-2, and 12 junctional nucleotides match TRBD1. This TCR came from an adult man with Graves' ophthalmopathy. The sequenced sample consisted of peripheral blood. CDR3 region: CASRARDRGQSGELFF. The sequence in DNA is TGTGCCAGCAGAGCCCGGGACAGGGGGCAATCCGGGGAGCTGTTTTTT.